This T cell receptor beta chain was obtained from a study of molecular identifiers for immune sequencing clone quantification. Previously described methods and listed TCR primers were employed for the bulk TCR libraries. TCRdb re-derived calls from the PCR reads in MiXCR, one entry per CDR3 protein. This table has hundreds of thousands of distinct CDR3 sequences, about 25% appearing once. This CDR3 spans 15 amino acids. This clonotype was picked up many times. The clonotype comes from a human donor in good health. Some libraries in this study had Jurkat cell RNA spiked in. The chain recombines TRBV21-1 with TRBJ2-7; the table's D call TRBD2 went unverified against the DNA. TRBV21-1 is an annotated pseudogene. Sequenced input: naive CD8+ T cells from blood, with Jurkat cell RNA spiked in. The subset here: FACS-sorted CD8+CD4-CCR7+CD45RA+ naive T cells. CDR3 sequence: CASFGTASGGYEQYF. DNA for the CDR3: TGTGCCAGCTTTGGGACCGCTAGCGGAGGGTACGAGCAGTACTTC.